The table lists the clone carrying this T cell receptor (beta chain) with many counts. Reverse transcription used approximately 500 ng RNA and constant-region primers for alpha and beta. Alpha and beta chain libraries were made separately by chain-specific third strand synthesis with multiplexing indices. TCRdb fed the 5' RACE reads into MiXCR, producing one record per CDR3 protein. The sample includes approximately 10,000 distinct CDR3 sequences, roughly 8% of them seen just once. The sample belongs to a study of HIV-infected patients and healthy controls. Whole blood was used without fractionation, so all unsorted peripheral T cells were included. The trim removed 5 bases at V and 10 bases at J, leaving 7 bases unmatched. Germline V gives CDR1 SQVTM, CDR2 ANQGSEA. The CDR3 length is 12 residues.

The TCR comes from an adult in good health. Specimen: blood. This chain connects TRBV29-1 to TRBJ1-1, with 10 bases aligning to TRBD1. DNA of the CDR3: TGCAGCGTTAATGACAGGGGGCAGTTAGCTTTCTTT. This codes for CSVNDRGQLAFF. Using reference TRBV29-1 and TRBJ1-1 for the parts outside the CDR3, the full variable domain is SAVISQKPSRDICQRGTSLTIQCQVDSQVTMMFWYRQQPGQSLTLIATANQGSEATYESGFVIDKFPISRPNLTFSTLTVSNMSPEDSSIYLCSVNDRGQLAFFGQGTRLTVV.